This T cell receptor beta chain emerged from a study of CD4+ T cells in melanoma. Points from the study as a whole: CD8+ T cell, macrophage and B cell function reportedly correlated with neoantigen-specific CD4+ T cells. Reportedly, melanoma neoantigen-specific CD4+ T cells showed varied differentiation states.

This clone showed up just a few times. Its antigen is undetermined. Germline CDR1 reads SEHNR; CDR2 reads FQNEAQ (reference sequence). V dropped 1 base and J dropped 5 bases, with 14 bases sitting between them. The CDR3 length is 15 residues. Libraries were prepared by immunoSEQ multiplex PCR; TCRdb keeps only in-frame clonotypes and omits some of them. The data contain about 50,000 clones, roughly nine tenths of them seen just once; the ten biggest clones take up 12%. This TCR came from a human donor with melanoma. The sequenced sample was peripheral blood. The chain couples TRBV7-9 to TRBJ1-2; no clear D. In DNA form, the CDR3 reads TGTGCCAGCAGCTTAGATATGGGGTTGGCGTATGGCTACACCTTC. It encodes CASSLDMGLAYGYTF.